Presented here are 25 T cell receptor beta chains from one specimen sequenced in a study of T cell responses to AZD1222 COVID-19 vaccine. Some clones are missing from TCRdb's copy, which holds only in-frame ones; the method was immunoSEQ multiplex PCR. The sample lists about 150,000 clones, 85% to 95% seen once, with around 6.5% in the top ten. Sample: peripheral blood, taken 28 days after the second AZD1222 dose. These receptors were obtained from an adult who received the AZD1222 COVID-19 vaccine.

The V and J genes are TRBV18 and TRBJ1-2; D possibly corresponds to TRBD1 (6 bases). CDR1 is KGHSH, CDR2 LQKENI, per germline. This CDR3 is built from 16 residues. V lost 3 bases and J lost 1, with 15 bases in between. The CDR3 region has the DNA TGTGCCAGCTCACCCCCAGACAGGATGATTAACTATGGCTACACCTTC. It specifies CASSPPDRMINYGYTF.

V usage is TRBV6-5 and J usage is TRBJ1-2; D unclear. The germline gives CDR1 MNHEY, CDR2 SVGAGI. The CDR3 is made up of 12 amino acids. The V end was cut by 8 bases, the J end by 2 bases, with 9 bases between. The CDR3, as DNA: TGTGCCAGCGGATTAGTGAACTATGGCTACACCTTC. This translates into CASGLVNYGYTF.

V usage is TRBV6-5 and J usage is TRBJ1-1, with D possibly TRBD1 on 6 matching bases. This CDR3 contains 15 residues. The ends were cut back, 2 bases at V and 2 bases at J, with 12 bases in the middle. Per germline, CDR1 MNHEY and CDR2 SVGAGI. CDR3 amino acids: CASSYNTGTNTEAFF. CDR3 DNA sequence: TGTGCCAGCAGTTACAACACGGGGACAAACACTGAAGCTTTCTTT.

The V call is TRBV6-2 or TRBV6-3, the J call TRBJ2-2; TRBD1 matches 9 bases. Trimming cost V 0 bases and J 4 bases; bases outside gene matches: 3. Germline loops: CDR1 MNHEY, CDR2 SVGEGT. This CDR3 is built from 16 residues. The CDR3 DNA reads as TGTGCCAGCAGTTACTCGCCGGGACAGGGCACCGGGGAGCTGTTTTTT. Amino acid sequence: CASSYSPGQGTGELFF.

The genes are TRBV28 and TRBJ2-4, with no clear D. Deletions cut 8 bases from V and 0 bases from J, with 14 bases between. The CDR3 has 15 residues. Per germline, CDR1 MDHEN and CDR2 SYDVKM. The CDR3 nucleotides read TGTGCCAGCTCCGTAGTGGGCGTAGCCAAAAACATTCAGTACTTC. This codes for CASSVVGVAKNIQYF.

The V call is TRBV5-4, the J call TRBJ2-5; 12 bases match TRBD2. The CDR3 covers 15 residues. V gave up 4 bases and J gave up 1 base; unmatched junction bases: 2. In germline, CDR1 is SGHNT, CDR2 YYREEE (reference sequence). CDR3 region: CASSKGLAGQETQYF. In nucleotides, the CDR3 is TGTGCCAGCAGCAAGGGACTAGCGGGCCAAGAGACCCAGTACTTC.

The chain links TRBV2 to TRBJ1-1; 7 bases are a match to TRBD1. The CDR3 is made up of 14 amino acids. Germline CDR1 is SNHLY and CDR2 is FYNNEI. V was clipped by 5 bases and J by 5 bases; unmatched bases: 8. CDR3 protein: CASSFSRGNTEAFF. CDR3 bases: TGTGCCAGCAGTTTCTCCAGGGGGAATACTGAAGCTTTCTTT.

This clone was counted between two and nine times. V usage is TRBV5-6 and J usage is TRBJ1-2; D may be TRBD1 (5 bases). The CDR3 spans 12 residues. V was trimmed by 0 bases and J by 7 bases, leaving 7 bases between them. From germline, CDR1 is SGHDT and CDR2 YYEEEE. For the CDR3, the DNA is TGTGCCAGCAGCTTGGAGAGGGGTGGCTACACCTTC. Protein: CASSLERGGYTF. The full variable domain, in which reference TRBV5-6 and TRBJ1-2 provide the parts outside the CDR3, is DAGVTQSPTHLIKTRGQQVTLRCSPKSGHDTVSWYQQALGQGPQFIFQYYEEEERQRGNFPDRFSGHQFPNYSSELNVNALLLGDSALYLCASSLERGGYTFGSGTRLTVV.

This clone was counted between two and nine times. V and J are TRBV6-5 and TRBJ2-2; D ambiguous. CDR1 MNHEY and CDR2 SVGAGI come from the germline V gene. The CDR3 is 13 amino acids. Between the trimmed V and J ends, which lost 0 bases and 8 bases, there was a span of 7 bases. This chain's CDR3 is CASSYSSKGELFF. In DNA form, the CDR3 reads TGTGCCAGCAGTTACTCGAGTAAAGGGGAGCTGTTTTTT.

The rearrangement joins TRBV5-4 to TRBJ2-2; perhaps TRBD2 as D (5 bases). Germline CDR1 and CDR2: SGHNT and YYREEE (reference sequence). V lost 3 bases and J lost 1, with 16 bases in between. The CDR3 totals 17 residues. The CDR3 region is CASSSEGSRVNTGELFF. The CDR3, as DNA: TGTGCCAGCAGCTCCGAGGGTTCTCGAGTGAACACCGGGGAGCTGTTTTTT.

The J gene is TRBJ1-5, the V gene TRBV16; no clear D gene. V gave up 8 bases and J gave up 0 bases, with 20 bases separating them. This CDR3 is 17 amino acids long. In germline, CDR1 is KGHSY, CDR2 FQNENV. CDR3 region: CASAGPHFLNSNQPQHF. As DNA, the CDR3 is TGTGCCAGCGCAGGACCCCATTTCTTAAATAGCAATCAGCCCCAGCATTTT.

The J gene is TRBJ2-2, the V gene TRBV19; maybe TRBD1 (5 bases). CDR3 length equals 16 residues. Germline lookup yields CDR1 LNHDA and CDR2 SQIVND (reference sequence). V was pared by 1 base and J by 1 base, with 10 bases between. In DNA form, the CDR3 reads TGTGCCAGTAGTATAGCTGCAGGGTGGAACACCGGGGAGCTGTTTTTT. This gives the protein CASSIAAGWNTGELFF.

This clone was detected only once. For the CDR3, the DNA is TGCGCCAGCAGCCAAATGACAGGGGCCGGCGCCTACACCTTC. Residues: CASSQMTGAGAYTF. This chain joins TRBV4-1 and TRBJ1-2, with 8 bases identical to TRBD1. Trimming at V came to 2 bases and at J to 10 bases, leaving 9 bases not matched to a gene. The CDR3 extends over 14 amino acids. Per the germline V gene, CDR1 is MGHRA and CDR2 is YSYEKL.

The CDR3 sequence: CAIGERGYTF. The CDR3 DNA reads TGTGCCATCGGCGAACGTGGCTACACCTTC. This chain links TRBV10-3 with TRBJ1-2; D gene ambiguous. CDR1 is ENHRY and CDR2 is SYGVKD in the germline V gene. The germline V and J ends were trimmed by 8 bases and 7 bases, with 8 bases remaining between them. CDR3 length equals 10 residues.

The J gene is TRBJ1-3, the V gene TRBV6-5; TRBD1 agrees at 7 bases. The CDR3 is 16 amino acids. J lost 1 base, V lost 0 bases, and 3 bases had no gene match. Germline CDR1 is MNHEY and CDR2 is SVGAGI. The CDR3 spells CASSYSGQTSGNTIYF. As DNA, the CDR3 is TGTGCCAGCAGTTACTCGGGACAGACTTCTGGAAACACCATATATTTT.

The gene calls are TRBV4-1 and TRBJ1-4; D remains unclear. The CDR3 extends over 16 amino acids. Germline V gene sequence: CDR1 MGHRA, CDR2 YSYEKL. V was clipped by 4 bases and J by 1 base, with 13 bases between them. CDR3 in amino acids: CASSPAATETNEKLFF. The CDR3 DNA sequence: TGCGCCAGCAGCCCGGCGGCGACGGAAACTAATGAAAAACTGTTTTTT.

J is TRBJ2-2 and V is TRBV18, with D unclear. The V gene lost 2 bases and the J gene lost 7 bases, with 8 bases spanning the gap. Looked up from germline, CDR1 is KGHSH and CDR2 is LQKENI. This CDR3 comprises 13 residues. The DNA for the CDR3 is TGTGCCAGCTCACCAGGTTGGGTCGGGGAGCTGTTTTTT. Protein sequence: CASSPGWVGELFF.

The chain links TRBV4-2 to TRBJ2-5, with 8 nucleotides matching TRBD2. J gave up 1 base and V 0 bases, and 1 base lay outside the gene matches. The CDR3 contains 15 residues. From germline, CDR1 is LGHNA and CDR2 YNFKEQ. CDR3 loop: CASSQDRGGQETQYF. CDR3 sequence (DNA): TGTGCCAGCAGCCAAGATCGGGGGGGCCAAGAGACCCAGTACTTC.

The rearrangement uses TRBV5-4 and TRBJ1-4; the D gene is possibly TRBD1 (5 bases). V was clipped by 3 bases and J by 5 bases, with 14 bases between them. This CDR3 region has 15 residues. The germline gives CDR1 SGHNT, CDR2 YYREEE (reference sequence). The CDR3 DNA is TGTGCCAGCAGCTCCGAGGCAGGGAGGAATGAAAAACTGTTTTTT. Protein: CASSSEAGRNEKLFF.

This clone was recorded only once. CDR3 bases: TGTGCCAGCAGTTACAGTACAGCCGGGACCGGGGAGCTGTTTTTT. As protein: CASSYSTAGTGELFF. The rearrangement links TRBV6-5 to TRBJ2-2; no reliable D call. The CDR3 length is 15 residues. The V and J ends lost 2 bases and 5 bases respectively, with 12 bases between them. CDR1 and CDR2 from the germline V gene are MNHEY and SVGAGI.

The chain carries TRBV4-1 and TRBJ2-3; TRBD2 matches at 12 bases. CDR1 MGHRA and CDR2 YSYEKL come from the germline V gene. This CDR3 region has 18 residues. V was clipped by 1 base and J by 6 bases; unmatched bases: 11. The CDR3 reads CASSQVGLAGGLTDTQYF. The CDR3 DNA reads as TGCGCCAGCAGCCAAGTTGGGCTAGCGGGGGGGCTGACGGATACGCAGTATTTT.

The rearrangement uses TRBV27 and TRBJ1-1, with TRBD1 identical over 8 bases. The CDR3 totals 15 residues. Germline assignment: CDR1 MNHEY and CDR2 SMNVEV (reference sequence). V shed 5 bases and J 4 bases; nucleotides not matched to a gene: 9. CDR3: CASSPRQGRSTEAFF. CDR3 nucleotides: TGTGCCAGCAGTCCTCGACAGGGGAGGAGCACTGAAGCTTTCTTT.

This clone was seen only a few times. The V call is TRBV4-1, the J call TRBJ1-5; 8 nucleotides agree with TRBD1. Per germline, CDR1 MGHRA and CDR2 YSYEKL. This CDR3 comprises 16 residues. With V trimmed by 4 bases and J by 0 bases, 5 bases remained unmatched. CDR3 nucleotide sequence: TGCGCCAGCAGCCCCGCGGACAGGGATAGCAATCAGCCCCAGCATTTT. The encoded protein is CASSPADRDSNQPQHF.

The chain employs TRBV3-1 (or the pseudogene TRBV3-2) and TRBJ1-1; D ambiguous. The germline V gene encodes CDR1 LGHDT and CDR2 YNNKEL (reference sequence). This CDR3 spans 15 amino acids. Trimming shortened V by 1 base and J by 3 bases, and 12 bases separated the two germline ends. The CDR3 DNA reads as TGTGCCAGCAGCCAAGTTGGCCTACGCTACACTGAAGCTTTCTTT. Translated: CASSQVGLRYTEAFF.

V and J are TRBV7-9 and TRBJ1-1; D call uncertain. The V end was cut by 5 bases, the J end by 4 bases, with 14 bases between. The length of the CDR3 is 14 residues. The germline V gene encodes CDR1 SEHNR and CDR2 FQNEAQ (reference sequence). In DNA, the CDR3 is TGTGCCAGCAGCCCGGAGGGTTGGGGCACTGAAGCTTTCTTT. Amino acids: CASSPEGWGTEAFF.